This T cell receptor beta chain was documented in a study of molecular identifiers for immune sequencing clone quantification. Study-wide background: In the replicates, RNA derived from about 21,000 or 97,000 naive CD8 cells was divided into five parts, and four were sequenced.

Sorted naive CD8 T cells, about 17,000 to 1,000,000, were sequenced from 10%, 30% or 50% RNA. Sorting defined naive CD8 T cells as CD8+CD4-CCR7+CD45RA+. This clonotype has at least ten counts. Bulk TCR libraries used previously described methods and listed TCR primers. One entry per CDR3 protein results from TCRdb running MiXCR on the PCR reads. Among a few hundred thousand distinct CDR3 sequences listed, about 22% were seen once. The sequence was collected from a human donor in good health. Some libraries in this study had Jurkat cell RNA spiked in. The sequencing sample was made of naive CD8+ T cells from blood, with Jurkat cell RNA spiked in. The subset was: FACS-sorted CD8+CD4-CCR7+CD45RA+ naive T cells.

The CDR3, as DNA: TGTGCCAGCAGCCAACAGAGGGGGACATATAATTCACCCCTCCACTTT. This gives the protein CASSQQRGTYNSPLHF. The chain is built from TRBV28 and TRBJ1-6; D is possibly TRBD1 (6 bases). Germline CDR1 is MDHEN and CDR2 is SYDVKM. The CDR3 contains 16 residues. The V gene lost 6 bases and the J gene lost 4 bases, with 16 bases spanning the gap.